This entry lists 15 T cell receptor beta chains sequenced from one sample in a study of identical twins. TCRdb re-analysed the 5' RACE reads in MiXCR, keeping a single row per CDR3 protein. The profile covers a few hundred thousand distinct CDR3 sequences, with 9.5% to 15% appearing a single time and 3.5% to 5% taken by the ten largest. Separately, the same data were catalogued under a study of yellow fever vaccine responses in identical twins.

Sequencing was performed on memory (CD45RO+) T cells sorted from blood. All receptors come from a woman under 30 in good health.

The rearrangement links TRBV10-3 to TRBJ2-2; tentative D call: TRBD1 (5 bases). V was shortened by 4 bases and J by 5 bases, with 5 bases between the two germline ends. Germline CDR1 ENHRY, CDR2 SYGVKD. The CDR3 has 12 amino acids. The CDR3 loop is CAISGQTGELFF. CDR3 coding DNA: TGTGCCATCAGTGGACAGACCGGGGAGCTGTTTTTT.

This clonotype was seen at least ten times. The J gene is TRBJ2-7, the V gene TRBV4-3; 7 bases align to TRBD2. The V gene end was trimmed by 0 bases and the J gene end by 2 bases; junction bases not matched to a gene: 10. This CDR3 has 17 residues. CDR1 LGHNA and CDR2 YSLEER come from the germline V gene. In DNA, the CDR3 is TGCGCCAGCAGCCAAGATAGGGCGGGAGAGAAAGCCTACGAGCAGTACTTC. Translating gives CASSQDRAGEKAYEQYF.

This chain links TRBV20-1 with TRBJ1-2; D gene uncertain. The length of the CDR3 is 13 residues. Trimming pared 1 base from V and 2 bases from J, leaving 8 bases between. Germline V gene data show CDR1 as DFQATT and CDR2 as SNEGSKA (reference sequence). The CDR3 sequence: CSARGTANYGYTF. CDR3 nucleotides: TGCAGTGCTAGAGGGACGGCCAACTATGGCTACACCTTC.

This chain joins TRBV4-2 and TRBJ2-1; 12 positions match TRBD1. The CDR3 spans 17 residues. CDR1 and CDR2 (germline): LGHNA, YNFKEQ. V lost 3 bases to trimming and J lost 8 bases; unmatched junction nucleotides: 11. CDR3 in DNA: TGTGCCAGCAGCCACCAAAGCCCGGGACAGGGGGCTGATGAGCAGTTCTTC. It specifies CASSHQSPGQGADEQFF.

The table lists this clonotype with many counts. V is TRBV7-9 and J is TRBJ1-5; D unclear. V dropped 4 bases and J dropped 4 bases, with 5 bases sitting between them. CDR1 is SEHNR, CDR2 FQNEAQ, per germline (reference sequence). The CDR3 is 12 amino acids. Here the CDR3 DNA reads TGTGCCAGCAGCTCTAATAATCAGCCCCAGCATTTT. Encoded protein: CASSSNNQPQHF.

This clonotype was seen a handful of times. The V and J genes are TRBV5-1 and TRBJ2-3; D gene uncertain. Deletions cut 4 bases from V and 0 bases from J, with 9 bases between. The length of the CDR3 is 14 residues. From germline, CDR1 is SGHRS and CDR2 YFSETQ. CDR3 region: CASSPSRSTDTQYF. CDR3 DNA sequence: TGCGCCAGCAGCCCCTCAAGGAGCACAGATACGCAGTATTTT.

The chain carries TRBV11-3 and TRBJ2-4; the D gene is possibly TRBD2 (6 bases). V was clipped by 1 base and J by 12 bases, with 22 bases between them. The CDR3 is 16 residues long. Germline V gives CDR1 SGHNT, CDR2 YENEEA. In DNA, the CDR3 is TGTGCCAGCAGCTTAGGCCACGGCGGGGCCATCAGCGGTCAGTACTTC. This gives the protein CASSLGHGGAISGQYF.

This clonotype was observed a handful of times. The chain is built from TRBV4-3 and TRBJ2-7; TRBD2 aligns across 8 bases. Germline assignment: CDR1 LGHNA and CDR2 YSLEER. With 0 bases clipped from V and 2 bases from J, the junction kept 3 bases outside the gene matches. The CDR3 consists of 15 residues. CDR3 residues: CASSQETGGPYEQYF. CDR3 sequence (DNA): TGCGCCAGCAGCCAAGAAACGGGAGGGCCCTACGAGCAGTACTTC.

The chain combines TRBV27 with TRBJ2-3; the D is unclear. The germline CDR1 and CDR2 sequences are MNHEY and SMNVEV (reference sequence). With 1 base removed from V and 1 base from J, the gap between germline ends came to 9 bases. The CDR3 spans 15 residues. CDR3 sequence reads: CASSLFQSGTDTQYF. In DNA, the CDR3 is TGTGCCAGCAGTTTATTCCAATCCGGCACAGATACGCAGTATTTT.

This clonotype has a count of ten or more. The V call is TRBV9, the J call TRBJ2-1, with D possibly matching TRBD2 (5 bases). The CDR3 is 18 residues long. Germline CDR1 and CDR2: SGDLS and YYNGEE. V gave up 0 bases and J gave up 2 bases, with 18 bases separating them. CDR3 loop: CASSVASGAAFPYNEQFF. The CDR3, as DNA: TGTGCCAGCAGCGTAGCCTCTGGAGCGGCCTTCCCCTACAATGAGCAGTTCTTC.

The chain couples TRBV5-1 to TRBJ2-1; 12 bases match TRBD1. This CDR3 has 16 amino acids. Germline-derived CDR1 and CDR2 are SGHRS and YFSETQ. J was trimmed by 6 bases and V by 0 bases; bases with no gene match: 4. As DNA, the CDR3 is TGCGCCAGCAGCTTGGGCGGGACAGGGGGCTTCAATGAGCAGTTCTTC. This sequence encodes CASSLGGTGGFNEQFF. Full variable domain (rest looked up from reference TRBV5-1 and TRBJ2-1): KAGVTQTPRYLIKTRGQQVTLSCSPISGHRSVSWYQQTPGQGLQFLFEYFSETQRNKGNFPGRFSGRQFSNSRSEMNVSTLELGDSALYLCASSLGGTGGFNEQFFGPGTRLTVL.

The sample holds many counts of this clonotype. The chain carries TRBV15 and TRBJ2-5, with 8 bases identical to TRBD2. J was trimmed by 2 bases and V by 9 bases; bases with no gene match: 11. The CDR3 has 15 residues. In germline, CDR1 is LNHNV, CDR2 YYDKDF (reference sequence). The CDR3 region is CATLPGGALQETQYF. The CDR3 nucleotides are TGTGCCACTCTGCCGGGGGGGGCCTTACAAGAGACCCAGTACTTC.

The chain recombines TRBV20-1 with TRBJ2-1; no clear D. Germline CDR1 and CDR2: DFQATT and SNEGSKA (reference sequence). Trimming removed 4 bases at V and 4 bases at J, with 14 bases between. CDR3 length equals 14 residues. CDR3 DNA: TGCAGTGCTACAGACACCGGAAGGTACAATGAGCAGTTCTTC. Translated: CSATDTGRYNEQFF.

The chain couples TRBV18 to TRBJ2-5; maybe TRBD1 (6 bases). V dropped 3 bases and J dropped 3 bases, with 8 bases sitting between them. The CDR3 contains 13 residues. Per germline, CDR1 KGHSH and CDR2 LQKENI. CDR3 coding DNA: TGTGCCAGCTCACCGCACAGGGAAGAGACCCAGTACTTC. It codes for CASSPHREETQYF.

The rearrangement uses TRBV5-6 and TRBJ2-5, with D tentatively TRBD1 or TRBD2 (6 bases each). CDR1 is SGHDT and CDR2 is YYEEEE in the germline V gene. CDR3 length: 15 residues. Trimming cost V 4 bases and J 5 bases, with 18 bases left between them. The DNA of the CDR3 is TGTGCCAGCAGCCAGGTCGGGGGCTTATTGGAGACCCAGTACTTC. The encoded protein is CASSQVGGLLETQYF.